This passage covers 16 T cell receptor beta chains from one sample sequenced in a study of vaccination and CD4 T cells after COVID-19. Sequencing of DNA taken from cultured CD4+ T cells relied on the Oncomine TCR Beta short-read assay. MiXCR was run by TCRdb on the PCR reads, yielding one entry per CDR3 protein. There are some 20,000 distinct CDR3 sequences in the sample; 40% occur only once, and around 8.5% lies in the top ten. The antigens for these receptors are not known. Sample treatment: roughly 10-day PBMC culture with coronavirus spike peptide pools or control peptides (ViraFEST assay). The sample in question was CD4+ T cells from blood, cultured in vitro, obtained after SARS-CoV-2 vaccination. All receptors come from a human donor who had recovered from COVID-19.

The rearrangement joins TRBV7-2 to TRBJ1-2; no firm D call. The V gene lost 0 bases and the J gene lost 4 bases, with 15 bases spanning the gap. The germline CDR1 and CDR2 sequences are SGHTA and FQGNSA. The CDR3 spans 16 residues. The DNA of the CDR3 is TGTGCCAGCAGCTTAGCGGTGGCTACTACCCTCTATGGCTACACCTTC. The encoded protein is CASSLAVATTLYGYTF.

The table lists this clonotype with a few counts. This chain links TRBV27 with TRBJ1-1; D may be TRBD1 (5 bases). Trimming stripped 3 bases from V and 2 bases from J, with 10 bases between. This CDR3 contains 14 residues. Per germline, CDR1 MNHEY and CDR2 SMNVEV (reference sequence). The CDR3 coding sequence is TGTGCCAGCAGTTTCAGGGTAGGAAACACTGAAGCTTTCTTT. Protein sequence: CASSFRVGNTEAFF.

This clonotype was seen only a few times. This rearrangement joins TRBV6-1 to TRBJ2-5, with D tentatively TRBD1 (5 bases). Trimming pared 5 bases from V and 4 bases from J, leaving 8 bases between. Germline V gene sequence: CDR1 MNHNS, CDR2 SASEGT. The CDR3 is 12 amino acids. CDR3 in amino acids: CASSRGLETQYF. DNA of the CDR3: TGTGCCAGCAGTAGGGGATTAGAGACCCAGTACTTC.

This clonotype has a handful of counts. The rearrangement links TRBV6-1 to TRBJ1-5; TRBD1 agrees at 8 bases. CDR1 is MNHNS, CDR2 SASEGT, per germline. CDR3 length equals 15 residues. V was clipped by 6 bases and J by 6 bases; unmatched bases: 10. Here the CDR3 DNA reads TGTGCCAGCAGCCCTGCCGACAGGGGTTTTCAGCCCCAGCATTTT. The encoded protein is CASSPADRGFQPQHF.

This clonotype came up a few times. This chain connects TRBV11-3 to TRBJ1-6; D not resolved. The germline gives CDR1 SGHNT, CDR2 YENEEA. The CDR3 extends over 16 amino acids. Trimming took off 6 bases at V and 5 bases at J, with 17 bases between the two ends. CDR3 amino acids: CASSLTIRTNNSPLHF. CDR3 in DNA: TGTGCCAGCAGTCTAACTATCCGGACTAATAATTCACCCCTCCACTTT. Together with reference TRBV11-3 and TRBJ1-6, the CDR3 gives the full variable domain: EAGVVQSPRYKIIEKKQPVAFWCNPISGHNTLYWYLQNLGQGPELLIRYENEEAVDDSQLPKDRFSAERLKGVDSTLKIQPAELGDSAVYLCASSLTIRTNNSPLHFGNGTRLTVT.

The rearrangement joins TRBV28 to TRBJ1-6, with 10 bases lining up with TRBD1. Looked up from germline, CDR1 is MDHEN and CDR2 is SYDVKM. The CDR3 is made up of 15 amino acids. The J segment lost 6 bases and the V segment lost 6 bases, leaving 5 bases of the junction unmatched. CDR3 sequence: CASRVGQGGNSPLHF. The CDR3 DNA is TGTGCCAGCAGAGTTGGACAGGGGGGTAATTCACCCCTCCACTTT.

This clonotype was counted only a few times. The gene calls are TRBV2 and TRBJ1-6; D remains unclear. The ends were cut back, 0 bases at V and 4 bases at J, with 7 bases in the middle. The germline gives CDR1 SNHLY, CDR2 FYNNEI. The CDR3 is 15 amino acids. The CDR3 sequence is CASSEALVYNSPLHF. Here the CDR3 DNA reads TGTGCCAGCAGTGAAGCCCTAGTTTATAATTCACCCCTCCACTTT.

This clonotype was observed a few times. V usage is TRBV28 and J usage is TRBJ2-5; the match to TRBD1 covers 9 bases. The CDR3 spans 14 residues. J was trimmed by 4 bases and V by 4 bases; bases with no gene match: 4. Germline V gene data show CDR1 as MDHEN and CDR2 as SYDVKM. In nucleotides, the CDR3 is TGTGCCAGCAGTTACACAGGGGGCACAGAGACCCAGTACTTC. Its translation: CASSYTGGTETQYF.

Turning to this clonotype: The DNA is omitted, as the CDR3 cannot be located on it reliably, and the CDR3 follows TCRdb's listing. The chain joins TRBV21-1 to TRBJ1-6. TRBV21-1 is recorded as a pseudogene. The CDR3 is made up of 19 amino acids, end residues included. CDR3 in amino acids: CASSKDWAGGTSADSPLHF.

The chain recombines TRBV2 with TRBJ2-5; a possible D gene is TRBD2 (6 bases). The germline V and J ends were trimmed by 4 bases and 4 bases, with 16 bases remaining between them. Germline V lookup: CDR1 SNHLY, CDR2 FYNNEI. CDR3 length equals 15 residues. The CDR3 loop is CASSGSGGAGETQYF. The CDR3 DNA reads as TGTGCCAGCAGTGGTAGCGGTGGGGCGGGAGAGACCCAGTACTTC.

The CDR3 reads CASSLGDRAHYEQYF. DNA for the CDR3: TGTGCCAGCAGCTTGGGGGACAGGGCACATTACGAGCAGTACTTC. The gene calls are TRBV7-9 and TRBJ2-7; TRBD1 matches 9 bases. The CDR3 is 15 amino acids. CDR1 SEHNR and CDR2 FQNEAQ come from the germline V gene (reference sequence). With V trimmed by 3 bases and J by 4 bases, 7 bases remained unmatched.

The gene calls are TRBV5-4 and TRBJ1-1; the D gene is possibly TRBD1 (6 bases). V was shortened by 4 bases and J by 4 bases, with 17 bases between the two germline ends. The CDR3 contains 15 residues. Germline V gene lookup returns CDR1 SGHNT and CDR2 YYREEE (reference sequence). The CDR3 nucleotides read TGTGCCAGCAGCCTCCTAACAGGGCGCGTCACTGAAGCTTTCTTT. Residues: CASSLLTGRVTEAFF.

CDR3: CASSYSGGGTHEAFF. CDR3 DNA: TGTGCCAGCAGTTACTCGGGTGGAGGAACCCATGAAGCTTTCTTT. The V call is TRBV6-2 or TRBV6-3, the J call TRBJ1-1; D remains unclear. The V end was cut by 0 bases, the J end by 7 bases, with 15 bases between. Germline CDR1 MNHEY, CDR2 SVGEGT. The CDR3 has 15 residues.

A few counts support this clonotype. The V call is TRBV7-2, the J call TRBJ2-7, with D possibly matching TRBD2 (5 bases). Germline V lookup: CDR1 SGHTA, CDR2 FQGNSA. The CDR3 loop spans 13 amino acids. V shed 5 bases and J shed 6 bases, with 14 bases lying between them. The DNA of the CDR3 is TGTGCCAGCAGCCGTGATCGGGGATCCGAGCAGTACTTC. Its protein product is CASSRDRGSEQYF.

This clonotype was recorded once. The chain has TRBV5-1 and TRBJ1-1; D is ambiguous. V lost 0 bases and J 3 bases, leaving 12 bases between the germline ends. This CDR3 is built from 15 residues. In germline, CDR1 is SGHRS, CDR2 YFSETQ. This chain's CDR3 is CASSLVGRWDTEAFF. For the CDR3, the DNA is TGCGCCAGCAGCTTGGTGGGGAGGTGGGACACTGAAGCTTTCTTT.

This sequence joins TRBV7-2 and TRBJ1-1; 8 nucleotides agree with TRBD1. CDR1 is SGHTA and CDR2 is FQGNSA in the germline V gene. V was clipped by 3 bases and J by 5 bases; unmatched bases: 8. This CDR3 has 15 residues. CDR3: CASSFFGQGMTEAFF. CDR3 DNA sequence: TGTGCCAGCAGCTTCTTCGGACAGGGTATGACTGAAGCTTTCTTT.